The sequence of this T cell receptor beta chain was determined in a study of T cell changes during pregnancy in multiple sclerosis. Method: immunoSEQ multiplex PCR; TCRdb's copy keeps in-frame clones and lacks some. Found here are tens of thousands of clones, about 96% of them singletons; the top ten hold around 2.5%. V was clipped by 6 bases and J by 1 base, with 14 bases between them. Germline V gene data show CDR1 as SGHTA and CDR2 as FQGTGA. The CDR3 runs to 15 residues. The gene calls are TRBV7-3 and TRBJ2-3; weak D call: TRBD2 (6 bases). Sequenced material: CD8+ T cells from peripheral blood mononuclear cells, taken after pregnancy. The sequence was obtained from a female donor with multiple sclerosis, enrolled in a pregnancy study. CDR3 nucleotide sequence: TGTGCCAGCAGGTCTCCGGGGGAGGGCACAGATACGCAGTATTTT. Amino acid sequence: CASRSPGEGTDTQYF.